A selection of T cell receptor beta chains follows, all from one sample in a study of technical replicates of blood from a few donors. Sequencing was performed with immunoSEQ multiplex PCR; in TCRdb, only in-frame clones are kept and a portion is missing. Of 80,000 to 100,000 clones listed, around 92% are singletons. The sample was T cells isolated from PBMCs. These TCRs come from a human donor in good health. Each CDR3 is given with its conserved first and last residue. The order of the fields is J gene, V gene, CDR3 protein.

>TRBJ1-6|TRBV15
CATSKYPGQTYNSPLHF
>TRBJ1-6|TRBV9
CASSQGGQGNSPLHF
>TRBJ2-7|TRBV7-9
CASSPPDGGAYEQYF
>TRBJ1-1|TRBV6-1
CAGERQGARGTEAFF
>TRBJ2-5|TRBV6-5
CASSRYREETQYF
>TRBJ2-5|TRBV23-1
CASSRPTGTGALETQYF
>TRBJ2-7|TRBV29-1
CSVEESTSGSYEQYF
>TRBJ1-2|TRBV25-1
CASSEWAGREGYTF
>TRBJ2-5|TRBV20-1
CSASYPETQYF
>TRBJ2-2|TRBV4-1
CASSHNRQRLGELFF
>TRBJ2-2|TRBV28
CASSAGTGNTGELFF
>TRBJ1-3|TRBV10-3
CAIKGADTIYF
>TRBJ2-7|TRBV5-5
CASSFDYKPYEQYF
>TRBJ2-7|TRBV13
CASTTGGSYEQYF
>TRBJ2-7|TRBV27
CASSLTGTLSYEQYF
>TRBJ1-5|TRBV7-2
CASSIGDRVWQPQHF
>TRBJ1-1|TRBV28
CASSLWQGENTEAFF